The 10 T cell receptor beta chains listed next were all sequenced from one sample in a study of T cells in Graves' hyperthyroidism and ophthalmopathy. TCR beta CDR3 regions were amplified from RNA. A first-round RT-PCR of the TCR CDR3 used the HTBI primer set. MiXCR was run by TCRdb on the multiplex PCR reads, yielding one entry per CDR3 protein. The sample yields some 740,000 distinct CDR3 sequences, roughly 15% seen once. Sequencing used blood. The receptors come from a woman between 18 and 29 years old with Graves' hyperthyroidism.

This clonotype was seen a few times. The chain carries TRBV3-1 and TRBJ2-7; 8 bases agree with TRBD2. This CDR3 is built from 17 residues. V gave up 2 bases and J gave up 4 bases; unmatched junction bases: 13. Germline-derived CDR1 and CDR2 are LGHDT and YNNKEL (reference sequence). CDR3 coding DNA: TGTGCCAGCAGCCAATCCCCTCTATTAGCGGGGCTATACGAGCAGTACTTC. Encoded protein: CASSQSPLLAGLYEQYF.

This clonotype was counted only a few times. The chain employs TRBV6-1 and TRBJ2-3; no clear D. The V gene's germline CDR1 is MNHNS and CDR2 SASEGT. V was pared by 6 bases and J by 4 bases, with 11 bases between. The CDR3 extends over 13 amino acids. The CDR3 region has the DNA TGTGCCAGCAGAACCCGAATAGCAGATACGCAGTATTTT. Its translation: CASRTRIADTQYF.

Many counts were recorded for this clonotype. The chain employs TRBV7-9 and TRBJ2-7; 7 positions agree with TRBD1. Germline assignment: CDR1 SEHNR and CDR2 FQNEAQ (reference sequence). CDR3 size: 15 residues. V was clipped by 5 bases and J by 2 bases; unmatched bases: 9. The DNA for the CDR3 is TGTGCCAGCAGCCGAACCGGGACAGTTACCTACGAGCAGTACTTC. It codes for CASSRTGTVTYEQYF.

This clonotype was seen only a few times. This chain links TRBV14 with TRBJ2-1, with no clear D. The germline gives CDR1 SGHDN, CDR2 FVKESK. The CDR3 is 12 residues long. Between the trimmed V and J ends, which lost 0 bases and 8 bases, there was a span of 5 bases. CDR3 region: CASSQDRHEQFF. The CDR3 DNA reads as TGTGCCAGCAGCCAAGATAGGCATGAGCAGTTCTTC.

This sequence joins TRBV7-9 and TRBJ1-5, with TRBD1 as a possible D gene (5 bases). This CDR3 has 14 amino acids. Germline loops: CDR1 SEHNR, CDR2 FQNEAQ (reference sequence). V was clipped by 5 bases and J by 5 bases, with 13 bases between them. The CDR3 loop is CASSAGGNHQPQHF. As DNA, the CDR3 is TGTGCCAGCAGCGCGGGGGGAAATCATCAGCCCCAGCATTTT.

This clonotype came up a few times. The V gene is TRBV27, the J gene TRBJ1-4, with TRBD1 matching over 9 bases. Germline lookup yields CDR1 MNHEY and CDR2 SMNVEV (reference sequence). The CDR3 is 17 amino acids. The V and J ends lost 7 bases and 0 bases, in that order; junction bases with no gene match: 9. The chain's CDR3 is CASNGTGCLATNEKLFF. The CDR3 region has the DNA TGTGCCAGCAATGGGACAGGGTGCTTGGCAACTAATGAAAAACTGTTTTTT.

In this sample, this clonotype turned up many times. This sequence joins TRBV12-3 or TRBV12-4 and TRBJ1-4; D possibly corresponds to TRBD1 (5 bases). Trimming removed 5 bases from V and 5 bases from J, with 12 bases in between. The CDR3 totals 14 residues. The CDR3 nucleotides are TGTGCCAGCAGTCCCCGGGGCCCGAATGAAAAACTGTTTTTT. This gives the protein CASSPRGPNEKLFF.

The chain is built from TRBV19 and TRBJ2-5; 13 positions agree with TRBD2. Trimming cost V 2 bases and J 5 bases; bases outside gene matches: 8. From germline, CDR1 is LNHDA and CDR2 SQIVND (reference sequence). The CDR3 is 17 amino acids. CDR3 residues: CASSIFRLAGGGETQYF. In DNA, the CDR3 is TGTGCCAGTAGTATATTTCGACTAGCGGGAGGAGGGGAGACCCAGTACTTC. Full variable domain (remainder filled in from reference TRBV19 and TRBJ2-5): DGGITQSPKYLFRKEGQNVTLSCEQNLNHDAMYWYRQDPGQGLRLIYYSQIVNDFQKGDIAEGYSVSREKKESFPLTVTSAQKNPTAFYLCASSIFRLAGGGETQYFGPGTRLLVL.

This clonotype was picked up a small number of times. The chain couples TRBV10-2 to TRBJ1-1, with 7 bases identical to TRBD1. CDR1 and CDR2 from the germline V gene are WSHSY and SAAADI. Trimming at V came to 5 bases and at J to 11 bases, leaving 14 bases not matched to a gene. This CDR3 has 14 amino acids. CDR3 region: CASSYTNDRAGAFF. CDR3 in DNA: TGCGCCAGCAGTTACACAAACGACAGGGCTGGGGCTTTCTTT.

This clonotype was observed a few times. The chain uses TRBV27 and TRBJ2-7, with TRBD1 matching 11 bases. Trimming cost V 7 bases and J 3 bases; bases outside gene matches: 8. Germline CDR1 is MNHEY and CDR2 is SMNVEV (reference sequence). This CDR3 is built from 15 residues. The DNA of the CDR3 is TGTGCCAGCACCAAGACCGGGACAGGGGGCTACGAGCAGTACTTC. Residues: CASTKTGTGGYEQYF.